The 19 T cell receptor beta chains below were found in one sample sequenced in a study of T cell responses to AZD1222 COVID-19 vaccine (TCRdb year 2021). Read against the paper, the sample's time point label means: baseline before first vaccination. Libraries were constructed by the immunoSEQ multiplex PCR assay. The source is immuneACCESS, and TCRdb retained only in-frame sequences with V and J called. Part of the clones is not carried over; for the studies checked, unresolved V genes explain less than half of this, and the remainder is unexplained. For this sample the table gives around 160,000 clones, of which 80% to 90% were detected only once. The ten largest clonotypes hold 4.5% to 6.5% of the sample. Here the sequenced sample was peripheral blood, taken on day 0 of AZD1222 vaccination. The receptors here all came from an adult in good health.

The chain combines TRBV7-9 with TRBJ2-3; D is unclear. Germline CDR1 and CDR2: SEHNR and FQNEAQ (reference sequence). With 2 bases removed from V and 5 bases from J, the gap between germline ends came to 2 bases. The CDR3 sequence is 11 residues long. Here the CDR3 reads CASSLRDTQYF. The CDR3 bases are TGTGCCAGCAGCTTACGAGATACGCAGTATTTT.

The CDR3 region is CSVVAGGDEQFF. In DNA form, the CDR3 reads TGCAGCGTTGTAGCGGGAGGGGATGAGCAGTTCTTC. The chain is built from TRBV29-1 and TRBJ2-1; 11 bases line up with TRBD2. The ends lost 4 bases at V and 8 bases at J; junction bases unmatched: 1. The CDR3 has 12 residues. Germline CDR1 SQVTM, CDR2 ANQGSEA.

As DNA, the CDR3 is TGTGCCAGCAGCTTAGCAGCGGGAGGGCCCCACGAGCAGTACTTC. As protein: CASSLAAGGPHEQYF. V usage is TRBV7-2 and J usage is TRBJ2-7, with TRBD2 matching 10 bases. Germline V gene lookup returns CDR1 SGHTA and CDR2 FQGNSA. The ends lost 0 bases at V and 5 bases at J; junction bases unmatched: 4. The CDR3 is made up of 15 amino acids.

The rearrangement joins TRBV7-3 to TRBJ2-1, with 8 bases that match TRBD1. This CDR3 has 15 residues. With 4 bases clipped from V and 3 bases from J, the junction kept 5 bases outside the gene matches. CDR1 is SGHTA, CDR2 FQGTGA, per germline. Here the CDR3 DNA reads TGTGCCAGCAGCTCACTCGGACAGGGCTACAATGAGCAGTTCTTC. Translated, it gives CASSSLGQGYNEQFF.

The V and J genes are TRBV6-2 or TRBV6-3 and TRBJ2-3; no firm D call. The CDR3 runs to 13 residues. The V end lost 4 bases, the J end lost 6 bases, and 11 bases lay between the germline ends. Germline V CDR1 and CDR2: MNHEY, SVGEGT. CDR3 amino acids: CASSFIERDTQYF. The CDR3 DNA sequence: TGTGCCAGCAGTTTCATCGAGCGTGATACGCAGTATTTT.

The J gene is TRBJ1-6, the V gene TRBV20-1; D not resolved. The length of the CDR3 is 17 residues. Trimming removed 6 bases at V and 0 bases at J, with 18 bases between. Looked up from germline, CDR1 is DFQATT and CDR2 is SNEGSKA (reference sequence). The CDR3 sequence is CSASKGSRGSYNSPLHF. CDR3 sequence (DNA): TGCAGTGCGAGTAAAGGATCGCGGGGCTCCTATAATTCACCCCTCCACTTT.

This clone has a single count. The J gene is TRBJ1-5, the V gene TRBV10-3; D ambiguous. The CDR3 consists of 13 residues. Germline V gene lookup returns CDR1 ENHRY and CDR2 SYGVKD. The ends were cut back, 6 bases at V and 5 bases at J, with 11 bases in the middle. The DNA of the CDR3 is TGTGCCATCAGCCTGGGAGGCGATCAGCCCCAGCATTTT. The encoded protein is CAISLGGDQPQHF.

This clone has a handful of counts. The CDR3 here is CASSRGDYKANYGYTF. CDR3 nucleotide sequence: TGTGCCAGCAGCCGGGGAGATTATAAGGCTAACTATGGCTACACCTTC. V and J are TRBV4-2 and TRBJ1-2; D unclear. V was pared by 4 bases and J by 0 bases, with 15 bases between. Germline assignment: CDR1 LGHNA and CDR2 YNFKEQ. The CDR3 loop spans 16 amino acids.

This chain connects TRBV7-2 to TRBJ2-5; TRBD1 matches at 7 bases. The CDR3 runs to 15 residues. Unmatched junction bases numbered 5, after V lost 2 bases and J lost 2 bases. Germline CDR1 and CDR2: SGHTA and FQGNSA. The CDR3 DNA reads as TGTGCCAGCAGCTTAAATGTCAGGGGGCAAGAGACCCAGTACTTC. Protein product: CASSLNVRGQETQYF.

The chain is built from TRBV6-2 or TRBV6-3 and TRBJ2-1, with 10 bases matching TRBD2. Per germline, CDR1 MNHEY and CDR2 SVGEGT. Trimming removed 5 bases from V and 7 bases from J; junction bases left unmatched: 8. CDR3 size: 15 residues. CDR3 sequence: CASSQSGRVGNEQFF. CDR3 nucleotides: TGTGCCAGCAGTCAGAGCGGGAGGGTCGGGAATGAGCAGTTCTTC.

The rearrangement links TRBV28 to TRBJ1-5; D is ambiguous. The V end was cut by 6 bases, the J end by 6 bases, with 9 bases between. CDR1 is MDHEN, CDR2 SYDVKM, per germline. The CDR3 is 12 amino acids. CDR3 in amino acids: CASSERSQPQHF. The CDR3 nucleotides read TGTGCCAGCAGCGAGAGGTCTCAGCCCCAGCATTTT.

The chain has TRBV28 and TRBJ1-2, with a tentative D call TRBD1 (6 bases). The CDR3 loop spans 14 amino acids. Trimming took off 3 bases at V and 4 bases at J, with 12 bases between the two ends. In germline, CDR1 is MDHEN, CDR2 SYDVKM. CDR3 residues: CASSFVQGGYGYTF. CDR3 DNA sequence: TGTGCCAGCAGTTTCGTACAGGGAGGCTATGGCTACACCTTC.

This clone was counted once. The chain carries TRBV18 and TRBJ2-1; D perhaps matches TRBD2 (6 bases). Germline CDR1 and CDR2: KGHSH and LQKENI. V lost 0 bases to trimming and J lost 5 bases, with 14 bases between them. The CDR3 consists of 16 residues. CDR3 amino acids: CASSPPAGWQNNEQFF. Written as DNA, the CDR3 is TGTGCCAGCTCACCACCCGCGGGGTGGCAAAACAATGAGCAGTTCTTC. Filled out from reference TRBV18 and TRBJ2-1, the complete variable domain reads NAGVMQNPRHLVRRRGQEARLRCSPMKGHSHVYWYRQLPEEGLKFMVYLQKENIIDESGMPKERFSAEFPKEGPSILRIQQVVRGDSAAYFCASSPPAGWQNNEQFFGPGTRLTVL.

The V and J genes are TRBV20-1 and TRBJ1-1; D is undetermined. The CDR3 spans 10 residues. Germline V CDR1 and CDR2: DFQATT, SNEGSKA (reference sequence). The V end lost 3 bases, the J end lost 8 bases, and 7 bases lay between the germline ends. The CDR3 DNA follows: TGCAGTGCTAGGGCTTACGAAGCTTTCTTT. It codes for CSARAYEAFF.

This clone was detected only once. V is TRBV6-5 and J is TRBJ1-2; 7 bases agree with TRBD1. Germline V lookup: CDR1 MNHEY, CDR2 SVGAGI. The CDR3 extends over 13 amino acids. V was clipped by 5 bases and J by 5 bases; unmatched bases: 5. In DNA form, the CDR3 reads TGTGCCAGCAGTCCCAACAGGGGATATGGCTACACCTTC. As protein: CASSPNRGYGYTF.

This chain joins TRBV7-9 and TRBJ1-2; D gene unclear. Between the trimmed V and J ends, which lost 5 bases and 3 bases, there was a span of 7 bases. In germline, CDR1 is SEHNR, CDR2 FQNEAQ (reference sequence). The CDR3 totals 12 residues. The CDR3 protein is CASSPQDYGYTF. CDR3 DNA sequence: TGTGCCAGCAGCCCTCAGGACTATGGCTACACCTTC.

The rearrangement joins TRBV7-8 to TRBJ2-5; tentatively, D is TRBD2 (6 bases). The CDR3 spans 14 residues. Trimming shortened V by 4 bases and J by 5 bases, and 14 bases separated the two germline ends. Looked up from germline, CDR1 is SGHVS and CDR2 is FQNEAQ. The CDR3 here is CASSSSGVWETQYF. The CDR3 DNA follows: TGTGCCAGCAGCTCATCGGGAGTTTGGGAGACCCAGTACTTC.

This rearrangement joins TRBV7-3 to TRBJ2-3; TRBD2 matches 10 bases. After removal of 2 bases from V and 1 base from J, the junction contained 0 bases not matched to a gene. This CDR3 is 15 amino acids long. Germline V gives CDR1 SGHTA, CDR2 FQGTGA. The CDR3 here is CASSLLAGGTDTQYF. For the CDR3, the DNA is TGTGCCAGCAGCTTACTAGCGGGGGGCACAGATACGCAGTATTTT.

The chain recombines TRBV30 with TRBJ1-5; TRBD1 matches 10 bases. The CDR3 has 15 amino acids. Per the germline V gene, CDR1 is GTSNPN and CDR2 is SVGIG (reference sequence). Trimming removed 3 bases from V and 7 bases from J; junction bases left unmatched: 9. The CDR3 sequence is CAWSARGQGQQPQHF. CDR3 nucleotide sequence: TGTGCCTGGAGCGCCCGGGGACAGGGGCAACAGCCCCAGCATTTT.